The 29 T cell receptor beta chains listed next were all sequenced from one sample in a study of tissue T cells after allogeneic stem cell transplantation. The assay was immunoSEQ multiplex PCR, and TCRdb's table has in-frame clones only and misses some. The sample lists 6,000 to 7,500 clones, 42% occurring once. Stated time point: mouse harvest day 7 after allogeneic transplant. Mouse grafts combined 10^7 T-cell-depleted bone marrow cells with 10^6 splenic CD5+ T cells. Specimen: skin. The receptors originated from a female BALB/c mouse given C57BL/6 T cells with graft-versus-host disease after an allogeneic hematopoietic cell transplant.

Note on this clone: The genes and germline here are from mouse. The read ends 1 residue shy of where the CDR3 ends; the end is completed using the germline J gene. The rearrangement uses TRBV26 and TRBJ1-6, with 9 positions matching TRBD1. TRBJ1-6 is an ORF; its function is uncertain. CDR1 KGHPV and CDR2 FQNQEV come from the germline V gene (reference sequence). CDR3 size: 15 residues. J gave up 7 bases and V 6 bases, and 7 bases lay outside the gene matches. The CDR3 reads CASSPGQGGNSPLYF. Incomplete CDR3 DNA: TGTGCCAGCAGCCCGGGACAGGGTGGGAATTCGCCCCTCTAC.

As for this clone: Germline and genes here are mouse. The read ends 1 residue early relative to the CDR3; the germline J gene fills the gap. This sequence joins TRBV31 and TRBJ2-4; 7 bases are shared with TRBD2. This CDR3 spans 13 amino acids. V trimming: 0 bases; J trimming: 7 bases; junction bases outside the gene matches: 4. In germline, CDR1 is GKSSPN, CDR2 SITVG. Incomplete CDR3 DNA: TGTGCCTGGAGTCTGGGGGGGGAGGACACCTTGTAC. Its translation is CAWSLGGEDTLY. The whole CDR3 sequence is CAWSLGGEDTLYF.

Details on this clone: Mouse gene names apply. The read ends 1 residue early relative to the CDR3; the germline J gene fills the gap. This chain connects TRBV24 to TRBJ1-5; D is uncertain. The V end lost 4 bases, the J end lost 6 bases, and 10 bases lay between the germline ends. This CDR3 region has 13 residues. CDR1 and CDR2 (germline): KGHTA, FRNEEI. CDR3 bases read: TGTGCCAGCAGTCCCCGGGCAGTCCAGGCTCCGCTT. It codes for CASSPRAVQAPL. The CDR3 in its entirety is CASSPRAVQAPLF.

This clone showed up just a few times. Here the gene names and germline are mouse. Read coverage stops 1 residue before the CDR3 terminus; the germline J gene supplies the remainder. V gene TRBV26 combines with J gene TRBJ1-4; maybe TRBD1 (5 bases). V was trimmed by 4 bases and J by 0 bases, leaving 6 bases between them. Germline V gene data show CDR1 as KGHPV and CDR2 as FQNQEV (reference sequence). This CDR3 is built from 14 residues. This CDR3 reads CASSPTVSNERLFF. The sequenced part of the CDR3 DNA is TGTGCCAGCAGTCCGACAGTTTCCAACGAAAGATTATTT.

Of note for this clone: All gene names here are mouse names. The DNA ends 1 residue before the CDR3 does, and the rest of the CDR3 is filled in from the germline J gene. This chain uses TRBV26 with TRBJ2-1, with 8 bases identical to TRBD1. Germline V gene sequence: CDR1 KGHPV, CDR2 FQNQEV (reference sequence). The trim removed 5 bases at V and 1 base at J, leaving 4 bases unmatched. This CDR3 has 15 amino acids. The part of the CDR3 DNA that was read is TGTGCCAGCAGTTTGTGGACAGGGAACTATGCTGAGCAGTTC. Amino acid sequence: CASSLWTGNYAEQF. The entire CDR3 is CASSLWTGNYAEQFF.

This clone was seen only a few times. Gene and germline names: mouse. The CDR3 is CTCSDRDRGGHTQYF. Incomplete CDR3 DNA: TGCACCTGCAGTGACCGGGACAGGGGAGGACACACCCAGTAC. The chain is built from TRBV1 and TRBJ2-5; TRBD1 agrees at 10 bases. The read ends 1 residue early relative to the CDR3; the germline J gene fills the gap. Germline CDR1 and CDR2: NSQYPW and LRSPGD (reference sequence). Trimming at V came to 4 bases and at J to 7 bases, leaving 8 bases not matched to a gene. This CDR3 has 15 amino acids.

For this clone: Germline and genes: mouse. The read falls 1 residue short of the CDR3 end, and the missing part is taken from the germline J gene. V and J are TRBV26 and TRBJ2-5; 8 bases match TRBD1. Per the germline V gene, CDR1 is KGHPV and CDR2 is FQNQEV (reference sequence). This CDR3 spans 14 amino acids. Trimming at V came to 0 bases and at J to 6 bases, leaving 2 bases not matched to a gene. The CDR3 bases that were read are TGTGCCAGCAGTCTGTCGGCAGGGGGCGACACCCAGTAC. It codes for CASSLSAGGDTQY. The whole CDR3 region reads CASSLSAGGDTQYF.

To note about this clone: Gene names follow the mouse nomenclature. The CDR3 end falls 1 residue outside the read, so it is completed with the germline J gene. This sequence joins TRBV26 and TRBJ2-1, with unresolved D. The CDR3 covers 14 residues. Trimming removed 3 bases from V and 0 bases from J, with 6 bases in between. Germline assignment: CDR1 KGHPV and CDR2 FQNQEV (reference sequence). The CDR3 is CASSLAVNYAEQFF. The part of the CDR3 DNA that was read is TGTGCCAGCAGTCTAGCAGTTAACTATGCTGAGCAGTTC.

Comment on this clone: Each gene name is a mouse one. The read ends 1 residue early relative to the CDR3; the germline J gene fills the gap. The chain employs TRBV13-3 and TRBJ1-6; D gene unclear. TRBJ1-6 is treated as an ORF (open reading frame) with a function not yet certain. CDR3 length: 14 residues. Trimming shortened V by 1 base and J by 3 bases, and 5 bases separated the two germline ends. The germline CDR1 and CDR2 sequences are NNHDY and SYVADS. This CDR3 is CASSDLDYNSPLYF. The covered CDR3 bases are TGTGCCAGCAGTGATCTGGACTATAATTCGCCCCTCTAC.

On this clone: Germline and genes: mouse. The DNA ends 1 residue before the CDR3 does, and the rest of the CDR3 is filled in from the germline J gene. The V and J genes are TRBV26 and TRBJ2-7; TRBD1 matches at 7 bases. Germline CDR1 reads KGHPV; CDR2 reads FQNQEV (reference sequence). The ends lost 6 bases at V and 7 bases at J; junction bases unmatched: 6. The CDR3 spans 12 residues. The CDR3 DNA, read in part, is TGTGCCAGCAGCCCTACAGGGGACGAACAGTAC. It codes for CASSPTGDEQY. The CDR3 reads in full as CASSPTGDEQYF.

Of note for this clone: Gene names denote mouse genes. The CDR3 end falls 1 residue outside the read, so it is completed with the germline J gene. V gene TRBV26 combines with J gene TRBJ1-6, with D uncertain. TRBJ1-6 is assigned to the ORF class and has an uncertain function. The CDR3 covers 15 residues. Germline CDR1 and CDR2: KGHPV and FQNQEV (reference sequence). Trimming shortened V by 2 bases and J by 3 bases, and 8 bases separated the two germline ends. The CDR3 loop reads CASSLHGYYNSPLYF. The sequenced part of the CDR3 DNA is TGTGCCAGCAGTCTGCACGGATACTATAATTCGCCCCTCTAC.

In regard to this clone: Germline and genes: mouse. From the germline J gene comes the end of the CDR3, since the read stops 1 residue before it. The chain links TRBV24 to TRBJ2-1; 8 bases are a match to TRBD2. The CDR3 totals 13 residues. V lost 5 bases, J lost 7 bases, and 4 bases stayed unmatched. Per the germline V gene, CDR1 is KGHTA and CDR2 is FRNEEI. The CDR3 bases that were read are TGTGCCAGCAGTTCGGGACTGGCGGCTGAGCAGTTC. Amino acids: CASSSGLAAEQF. In full, the CDR3 is CASSSGLAAEQFF.

Comment on this clone: The genes are named according to mouse. This same CDR3 is encoded by further DNA sequences in the sample. The CDR3 sequence: CASSDRGEGGGQNTLYF. The DNA read from the CDR3 is TGTGCCAGCAGTGACAGGGGCGAAGGGGGGGGTCAAAACACCTTGTAC. The chain links TRBV13-3 to TRBJ2-4, with D tentatively TRBD2 (7 bases). The read stops 1 residue short of the end of the CDR3; the missing end is completed from the germline J gene. There are 17 residues in the CDR3. V shed 2 bases and J shed 1 base, with 17 bases lying between them. The V gene's germline CDR1 is NNHDY and CDR2 SYVADS. Complete variable domain (other parts from reference TRBV13-3 and TRBJ2-4): EAAVTQSPRSKVAVTGGKVTLSCHQTNNHDYMYWYRQDTGHGLRLIHYSYVADSTEKGDIPDGYKASRPSQENFSLILELASLSQTAVYFCASSDRGEGGGQNTLYFGAGTRLSVL.

For this clone: Genes and germline come from the mouse. The DNA ends 1 residue before the CDR3 does, and the rest of the CDR3 is filled in from the germline J gene. The J gene is TRBJ1-1, the V gene TRBV23; the DNA was not used to check the table's D call, TRBD1. The CDR3 is 13 residues long. Germline V gives CDR1 KGHTA, CDR2 FQNQQP. CDR3 amino acids: CSSSRDSNTEVFF. The DNA read from the CDR3 is TGCTCCAGCAGCCGGGACAGTAACACAGAAGTCTTC.

This clone has only one observation. These gene names are mouse names. The read ends 1 residue before the CDR3 terminus; that terminus is restored from the germline J gene. The chain couples TRBV15 to TRBJ2-5; 8 bases match TRBD1. The CDR3 has 13 amino acids. J gave up 4 bases and V 6 bases, and 3 bases lay outside the gene matches. Germline V gives CDR1 SGHND, CDR2 FRSKSL. The DNA read from the CDR3 is TGTGCCAGCAGGTGGACAGGGAAAGACACCCAGTAC. Amino acid sequence: CASRWTGKDTQY. The whole CDR3 protein reads CASRWTGKDTQYF.

A remark on this clone: Gene labels here are mouse ones. The read terminates 1 residue ahead of where the CDR3 ends, so the germline J gene completes it. The chain has TRBV3 and TRBJ2-2; TRBD2 matches 7 bases. Germline loops: CDR1 SNHLY, CDR2 FYNGKV (reference sequence). With 2 bases clipped from V and 0 bases from J, the junction kept 0 bases outside the gene matches. This CDR3 is 15 amino acids long. CDR3 in amino acids: CASSLTGANTGQLYF. The part of the CDR3 DNA that was read is TGTGCCAGCAGCTTAACTGGGGCAAACACCGGGCAGCTCTAC.

This clone was observed a few times. The listed genes are named as in mouse. The CDR3 extends 1 residue past the end of the read, so its final part is completed from the germline J gene. The chain carries TRBV13-3 and TRBJ1-3; possible D gene TRBD1, 6 bases. V lost 0 bases, J lost 4 bases, and 11 bases lay in between. There are 15 residues in the CDR3. Per the germline V gene, CDR1 is NNHDY and CDR2 is SYVADS. The part of the CDR3 DNA that was read is TGTGCCAGCAGTGATGCCGGGGGGCGCGGAAATACGCTCTAT. Amino acids: CASSDAGGRGNTLY. The CDR3 in full is CASSDAGGRGNTLYF.

This clone has just a few counts. Each gene name is a mouse one. The sequenced fragment ends 1 residue before the CDR3 boundary, so the rest is inferred from the germline J gene. The chain combines TRBV2 with TRBJ1-5; no definite D call. This CDR3 has 13 residues. The V gene's germline CDR1 is LGHNA and CDR2 YSYQKL. Trimming removed 4 bases at V and 0 bases at J, with 4 bases between. The covered CDR3 bases are TGTGCCAGCAGCCTGTATAACAACCAGGCTCCGCTT. Amino acid sequence: CASSLYNNQAPL. The whole CDR3 protein reads CASSLYNNQAPLF.

In regard to this clone: The listed genes are named as in mouse. The sequence runs out 1 residue before the end of the CDR3; the remainder is reconstructed from the germline J gene. This chain joins TRBV26 and TRBJ2-7; 7 bases map to TRBD1. V dropped 2 bases and J dropped 4; count of bases not matched to a gene: 2. The length of the CDR3 is 13 residues. The germline V gene encodes CDR1 KGHPV and CDR2 FQNQEV (reference sequence). CDR3 bases read: TGTGCCAGCAGTCTGAAACAGGGGTATGAACAGTAC. Translated: CASSLKQGYEQY. The full CDR3 protein is CASSLKQGYEQYF. Filled out from reference TRBV26 and TRBJ2-7, the complete variable domain reads NSKVIQTPRYLVKGQGQKAKMRCIPEKGHPVVFWYQQNKNNEFKFLINFQNQEVLQQIDMTEKRFSAECPSNSPCSLEIQSSEAGDSALYLCASSLKQGYEQYFGPGTRLTVL.

Regarding this clone: The gene names here belong to mouse. The CDR3 loop reads CASSTLGNQDTQYF. The sequenced CDR3 bases are TGTGCCAGCAGTACACTGGGTAACCAAGACACCCAGTAC. V usage is TRBV19 and J usage is TRBJ2-5, with D perhaps matching TRBD2 (6 bases). From the germline J gene comes the end of the CDR3, since the read stops 1 residue before it. This CDR3 has 14 amino acids. V dropped 3 bases and J dropped 0 bases, with 8 bases sitting between them. Per germline, CDR1 FNHDT and CDR2 SITEND (reference sequence).

In regard to this clone: The gene symbols are mouse symbols. The read ends 1 residue early relative to the CDR3; the germline J gene fills the gap. The V call is TRBV26, the J call TRBJ2-5; 9 nucleotides line up with TRBD2. The CDR3 is 14 amino acids. Germline V gives CDR1 KGHPV, CDR2 FQNQEV (reference sequence). Trimming cost V 3 bases and J 3 bases; bases outside gene matches: 1. The DNA read from the CDR3 is TGTGCCAGCAGTCTAGGACTGGGGCAAGACACCCAGTAC. This gives the protein CASSLGLGQDTQY. The CDR3, in full, reads CASSLGLGQDTQYF.

Concerning this clone: The genes are named according to mouse. The read finishes 1 residue shy of the CDR3 end, and the germline J gene is used to complete it. The chain joins TRBV13-3 to TRBJ2-5; TRBD1 aligns across 9 bases. CDR1 is NNHDY and CDR2 is SYVADS in the germline V gene. There are 13 residues in the CDR3. Trimming cost V 4 bases and J 6 bases; bases outside gene matches: 3. The CDR3: CASSWDREDTQYF. The DNA read from the CDR3 is TGTGCCAGCAGTTGGGACAGGGAGGACACCCAGTAC.

This clone was detected a few times. Germline and genes: mouse. The read gets to within 1 residue of the CDR3 end, and the germline J gene fills in the rest. The chain is built from TRBV26 and TRBJ2-3, with D possibly matching TRBD1 (5 bases). V was trimmed by 4 bases and J by 0 bases, leaving 8 bases between them. CDR3 length equals 14 residues. Germline CDR1 KGHPV, CDR2 FQNQEV (reference sequence). The DNA read from the CDR3 is TGTGCCAGCAGTCCGACAGCTAGTGCAGAAACGCTGTAT. It specifies CASSPTASAETLY. The full CDR3 protein reads CASSPTASAETLYF.

As for this clone: Gene names and germline match the mouse. The CDR3 end lies 1 residue beyond the end of the read and is filled in from the germline J gene. This chain joins TRBV13-1 and TRBJ1-6; D call uncertain. TRBJ1-6 is assigned to the ORF class and has an uncertain function. The germline V gene has CDR1 NSHNY and CDR2 SYGAGN. CDR3 length: 14 residues. Deletions cut 5 bases from V and 0 bases from J, with 6 bases between. The CDR3 DNA, read in part, is TGTGCCAGCAGGAGGGTTTCCTATAATTCGCCCCTCTAC. This gives the protein CASRRVSYNSPLY. The whole CDR3 reads CASRRVSYNSPLYF.

Points on this clone: Gene names refer to mouse genes. Sequencing ends 1 residue short of the CDR3 end; the germline J gene provides the rest. This rearrangement joins TRBV3 to TRBJ1-3; D gene ambiguous. V was clipped by 0 bases and J by 0 bases, with 6 bases between them. The CDR3 length is 15 residues. Germline V CDR1 and CDR2: SNHLY, FYNGKV (reference sequence). Incomplete CDR3 DNA: TGTGCCAGCAGCTTAGCGGGCAATTCTGGAAATACGCTCTAT. Its translation is CASSLAGNSGNTLY. The CDR3 reads in full as CASSLAGNSGNTLYF. Drawing the rest from reference TRBV3 and TRBJ1-3, the complete variable domain is GPKVLQIPSHQIIDMGQMVTLNCDPVSNHLYFYWYKQILGQQMEFLVNFYNGKVMEKSKLFKDQFSVERPDGSYFTLKIQPTALEDSAVYFCASSLAGNSGNTLYFGEGSRLIVV.

Concerning this clone: The genes and germline here are from mouse. From the germline J gene comes the end of the CDR3, since the read stops 1 residue before it. The rearrangement joins TRBV29 to TRBJ2-4, with 10 bases matching TRBD2. This CDR3 has 16 residues. V shed 3 bases, J shed 0 bases, and the junction held 3 bases outside the gene matches. In germline, CDR1 is MSHET, CDR2 SYDVDS. CDR3 DNA (partial): TGTGCTAGCAGTTTGGCTGGGGGGGCTAGTCAAAACACCTTGTAC. Its protein is CASSLAGGASQNTLY. The whole CDR3 protein reads CASSLAGGASQNTLYF.

Remarks on this clone: Here the gene names and germline are mouse. CDR3 sequence: CASSFAGHTGQLYF. The covered CDR3 bases are TGTGCCAGCAGTTTCGCAGGGCACACCGGGCAGCTCTAC. V gene TRBV15 combines with J gene TRBJ2-2, with a tentative D call TRBD1 (5 bases). The read gets to within 1 residue of the CDR3 end, and the germline J gene fills in the rest. This CDR3 contains 14 residues. V was shortened by 3 bases and J by 3 bases, with 8 bases between the two germline ends. CDR1 SGHND and CDR2 FRSKSL come from the germline V gene.

Judged by abundance, this clone is medium-sized (0.01 to 0.1%). The listed genes are named as in mouse. The read stops 1 residue short of the end of the CDR3; the missing end is completed from the germline J gene. The rearrangement links TRBV2 to TRBJ2-7; 8 bases are shared with TRBD1. V was clipped by 0 bases and J by 0 bases; unmatched bases: 1. The CDR3 spans 15 residues. The V gene's germline CDR1 is LGHNA and CDR2 YSYQKL. The sequenced CDR3 bases are TGTGCCAGCAGCCAAGATGGGACAGGCTCCTATGAACAGTAC. Its protein is CASSQDGTGSYEQY. The complete CDR3 reads CASSQDGTGSYEQYF.

Concerning this clone itself: The genes are named according to mouse. The CDR3 is cut off 1 residue early in the read; its end comes from the germline J gene. The chain couples TRBV26 to TRBJ2-5, with D perhaps matching TRBD1 (5 bases). V gave up 2 bases and J gave up 0 bases, with 9 bases separating them. This CDR3 region has 15 residues. Germline V gene sequence: CDR1 KGHPV, CDR2 FQNQEV (reference sequence). The CDR3 is CASSLMTANQDTQYF. The sequenced part of the CDR3 DNA is TGTGCCAGCAGTCTGATGACAGCTAACCAAGACACCCAGTAC.